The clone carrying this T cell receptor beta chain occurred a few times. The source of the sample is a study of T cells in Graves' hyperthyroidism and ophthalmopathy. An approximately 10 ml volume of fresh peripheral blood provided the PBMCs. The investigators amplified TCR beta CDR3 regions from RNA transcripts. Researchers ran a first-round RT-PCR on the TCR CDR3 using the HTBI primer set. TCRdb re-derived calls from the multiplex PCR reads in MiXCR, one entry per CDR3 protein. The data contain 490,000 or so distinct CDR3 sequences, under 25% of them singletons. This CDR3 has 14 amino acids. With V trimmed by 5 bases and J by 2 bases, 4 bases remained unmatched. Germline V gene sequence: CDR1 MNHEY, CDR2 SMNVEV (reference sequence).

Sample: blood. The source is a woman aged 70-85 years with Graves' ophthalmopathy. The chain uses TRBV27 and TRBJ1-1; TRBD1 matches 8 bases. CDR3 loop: CASSLRGQNTEAFF. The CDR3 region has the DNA TGTGCCAGCAGTCTCAGGGGGCAAAACACTGAAGCTTTCTTT.